The 12 T cell receptor beta chains in this list originate from one sample, sequenced in a study of control samples from healthy donors and cancer patients. The protocol was immunoSEQ multiplex PCR, while the TCRdb copy is restricted to in-frame clones and leaves out a portion. Of about 150,000 clones listed, around nine tenths are singletons. Sequenced material: blood. The origin of the receptors is a man under 40 in good health.

V usage is TRBV3-1 (or the pseudogene TRBV3-2) and J usage is TRBJ2-6; TRBD1 is a possible D gene (6 bases). The CDR3 covers 15 residues. The ends were cut back, 4 bases at V and 1 base at J, with 8 bases in the middle. Germline V gene data show CDR1 as LGHDT and CDR2 as YNNKEL (reference sequence). The CDR3 DNA reads as TGTGCCAGCAGCCGACAGGAGTCTGGGGCCAACGTCCTGACTTTC. Protein sequence: CASSRQESGANVLTF.

The chain links TRBV4-2 to TRBJ2-7; D is perhaps TRBD2 (6 bases). Trimming removed 4 bases from V and 0 bases from J, with 19 bases in between. The CDR3 extends over 17 amino acids. Germline CDR1 is LGHNA and CDR2 is YNFKEQ. For the CDR3, the DNA is TGTGCCAGCAGCCCCCGTCTGACGGGAGATCTCTCCTACGAGCAGTACTTC. It specifies CASSPRLTGDLSYEQYF.

The chain carries TRBV6-2 or TRBV6-3 and TRBJ1-5, with D uncertain. The CDR3 covers 16 residues. V was trimmed by 4 bases and J by 1 base, leaving 14 bases between them. CDR1 and CDR2 (germline): MNHEY, SVGEGT. The CDR3 here is CASSSAGSGSNQPQHF. For the CDR3, the DNA is TGTGCCAGCAGTTCCGCCGGGTCTGGGAGCAATCAGCCCCAGCATTTT.

CDR3 region: CASSLAVAIYEQYF. CDR3 nucleotide sequence: TGTGCCAGCAGCTTAGCGGTGGCGATTTACGAGCAGTACTTC. V gene TRBV7-2 combines with J gene TRBJ2-7, with D unclear. This CDR3 has 14 amino acids. Germline loops: CDR1 SGHTA, CDR2 FQGNSA. Trimming shortened V by 0 bases and J by 4 bases, and 10 bases separated the two germline ends.

This chain links TRBV18 with TRBJ1-4, with 9 bases fitting TRBD1. From germline, CDR1 is KGHSH and CDR2 LQKENI. The junction had 12 bases not matched to a gene; V was cut back by 2 bases and J by 8 bases. The CDR3 length is 17 residues. CDR3 in amino acids: CASSPRPDRGRQEKLFF. The CDR3, as DNA: TGTGCCAGCTCACCAAGACCGGACAGGGGTCGGCAGGAAAAACTGTTTTTT.

The chain carries TRBV19 and TRBJ2-7; D is ambiguous. V was cut by 2 bases and J by 0 bases, with 8 bases left in between. Germline-derived CDR1 and CDR2 are LNHDA and SQIVND (reference sequence). The CDR3 sequence is 14 residues long. The DNA for the CDR3 is TGTGCCAGTAGTATAAGTGGGGACTCCTACGAGCAGTACTTC. Its protein is CASSISGDSYEQYF.

The rearrangement joins TRBV4-1 to TRBJ2-7, with 12 positions matching TRBD2. This CDR3 has 17 amino acids. Germline V gene lookup returns CDR1 MGHRA and CDR2 YSYEKL. The junction had 6 bases not matched to a gene; V was cut back by 3 bases and J by 0 bases. The CDR3 here is CASSHQTSGRVSYEQYF. The CDR3 region has the DNA TGCGCCAGCAGCCATCAGACTAGCGGGAGAGTCTCCTACGAGCAGTACTTC.

This clone has just one count. The sample holds other DNA sequences that translate to the same CDR3. This chain links TRBV7-2 with TRBJ2-7; 12 bases line up with TRBD2. This CDR3 has 17 amino acids. Germline V lookup: CDR1 SGHTA, CDR2 FQGNSA. J lost 0 bases, V lost 2 bases, and 5 bases had no gene match. The CDR3 reads CASSLIGTSGSSYEQYF. CDR3 bases: TGTGCCAGCAGCTTAATCGGGACTAGCGGGTCCTCCTACGAGCAGTACTTC.

The chain has TRBV7-2 and TRBJ2-3, with TRBD2 matching 10 bases. Losses at the gene ends were 5 bases for V and 5 bases for J; bases not matched to a gene: 16. The CDR3 loop spans 18 amino acids. Germline loops: CDR1 SGHTA, CDR2 FQGNSA. The DNA for the CDR3 is TGTGCCAGCAGCGACCGCGGGGGAGCGGGAGGGCCTGTAGATACGCAGTATTTT. It specifies CASSDRGGAGGPVDTQYF.

This clone was observed once. The rearrangement uses TRBV18 and TRBJ1-1, with D unclear. Germline V gives CDR1 KGHSH, CDR2 LQKENI. The CDR3 length is 13 residues. The ends were cut back, 4 bases at V and 0 bases at J, with 6 bases in the middle. In DNA, the CDR3 is TGTGCCAGCTCACTTGGGGTGAACACTGAAGCTTTCTTT. The encoded protein is CASSLGVNTEAFF.

The rearrangement joins TRBV7-8 to TRBJ2-7; D unclear. The CDR3 is 19 residues long. Trimming took 2 bases from V and 2 from J, leaving 25 bases between them. Germline values: CDR1 SGHVS, CDR2 FQNEAQ. The CDR3, as DNA: TGTGCCAGCAGCTTAACCCGCGGACGAGTCAAGGAGAACACCTACGAGCAGTACTTC. Amino acids: CASSLTRGRVKENTYEQYF.

This clone has just one count. This chain links TRBV6-4 with TRBJ1-5; D is perhaps TRBD1 (6 bases). There are 15 residues in the CDR3. V lost 1 base, J lost 7 bases, and 14 bases lay in between. The germline CDR1 and CDR2 sequences are MRHNA and SNTAGT. The CDR3 reads CASSDFRTVLQPQHF. CDR3 sequence (DNA): TGTGCCAGCAGTGACTTCAGGACAGTCTTACAGCCCCAGCATTTT.